This entry lists 2 T cell receptor beta chains sequenced from one sample in a study of blood T cell repertoires in COVID-19. Repertoires were generated with immunoSEQ multiplex PCR, while TCRdb's copy carries only in-frame clones and drops some. The table records tens of thousands of clones, roughly 86% of them present only once. Specimen: peripheral blood. These receptor sequences come from a man aged 40-55 years with COVID-19, enrolled during active disease.

The rearrangement joins TRBV24-1 to TRBJ1-3; maybe TRBD1 (5 bases). Trimming took 4 bases from V and 0 from J, leaving 21 bases between them. The CDR3 is 19 residues long. Germline loops: CDR1 KGHDR, CDR2 SFDVKD. The DNA for the CDR3 is TGTGCCACCAGTGACCCCGGGGGAGAACCAAATTTCTCTGGAAACACCATATATTTT. It yields the protein CATSDPGGEPNFSGNTIYF.

CDR3 region: CASSVSWWGGPGTDTQYF. CDR3 bases: TGTGCCAGCAGCGTCTCCTGGTGGGGGGGGCCCGGCACAGATACGCAGTATTTT. The chain has TRBV3-1 (or the pseudogene TRBV3-2) and TRBJ2-3, with D possibly being TRBD2 (7 bases). CDR3 length: 18 amino acids. V dropped 5 bases and J dropped 1 base, with 22 bases sitting between them. Germline V gene data show CDR1 as LGHDT and CDR2 as YNNKEL (reference sequence).